This entry lists 13 T cell receptor beta chains sequenced from one sample in a study of radiotherapy plus CTLA-4 blockade in lung cancer. Measured with immunoSEQ multiplex PCR; TCRdb has only the in-frame clones, and not every one. The table has about 98,000 clones, about 81% seen once. Specimen: peripheral blood, collected from a patient treated with radiotherapy plus ipilimumab. These receptor sequences come from a human donor with non-small cell lung cancer who had a partial response to radiotherapy plus ipilimumab.

This chain joins TRBV27 and TRBJ2-1; 15 bases match TRBD2. The CDR3 covers 19 residues. Germline V gene sequence: CDR1 MNHEY, CDR2 SMNVEV (reference sequence). V was clipped by 3 bases and J by 0 bases; unmatched bases: 6. The CDR3, as DNA: TGTGCCAGCAGTTTCCGGACTAGCGGGAGGGCCTCCTCCTACAATGAGCAGTTCTTC. It is translated as CASSFRTSGRASSYNEQFF.

This chain connects TRBV6-1 to TRBJ1-4, with D tentatively TRBD1 (5 bases). Looked up from germline, CDR1 is MNHNS and CDR2 is SASEGT. Trimming stripped 6 bases from V and 3 bases from J, with 8 bases between. This CDR3 is built from 13 residues. The CDR3 region is CASSDRPNEKLFF. In nucleotides, the CDR3 is TGTGCCAGCAGCGACAGACCTAATGAAAAACTGTTTTTT.

This chain connects TRBV28 to TRBJ1-6, with TRBD1 as a possible D gene (5 bases). The CDR3 length is 16 residues. Trimming removed 6 bases at V and 6 bases at J, with 18 bases between. Germline CDR1 reads MDHEN; CDR2 reads SYDVKM. As DNA, the CDR3 is TGTGCCAGCAGCTTCAACGGAGGGGCGCTTAATTCACCCCTCCACTTT. The encoded protein is CASSFNGGALNSPLHF.

This rearrangement joins TRBV5-1 to TRBJ2-7; tentatively, D is TRBD1 (6 bases). Germline V CDR1 and CDR2: SGHRS, YFSETQ. This CDR3 is 15 amino acids long. V was pared by 0 bases and J by 0 bases, with 10 bases between. CDR3 in DNA: TGCGCCAGCAGCTTGGCAGGGGCTCACTCCTACGAGCAGTACTTC. As protein: CASSLAGAHSYEQYF.

This chain links TRBV6-6 with TRBJ1-1; D remains unclear. CDR1 MNHNY and CDR2 SVGAGI come from the germline V gene (reference sequence). Trimming removed 6 bases from V and 1 base from J, with 6 bases in between. The CDR3 loop spans 12 amino acids. The DNA of the CDR3 is TGTGCCAGCAGCCACAGGAACACTGAAGCTTTCTTT. Its translation: CASSHRNTEAFF.

The gene calls are TRBV15 and TRBJ1-4; D is possibly TRBD1 (6 bases). The CDR3 runs to 18 residues. The germline V gene has CDR1 LNHNV and CDR2 YYDKDF (reference sequence). V lost 0 bases, J lost 7 bases, and 21 bases lay in between. CDR3 sequence: CATSRDVWGQGESEKLFF. The CDR3 DNA sequence: TGTGCCACCAGCAGAGATGTATGGGGGCAAGGGGAGAGTGAAAAACTGTTTTTT. Full variable domain (rest looked up from reference TRBV15 and TRBJ1-4): DAMVIQNPRYQVTQFGKPVTLSCSQTLNHNVMYWYQQKSSQAPKLLFHYYDKDFNNEADTPDNFQSRRPNTSFCFLDIRSPGLGDTAMYLCATSRDVWGQGESEKLFFGSGTQLSVL.

Only a few counts were recorded for this clone. The chain combines TRBV5-4 with TRBJ2-5, with 8 bases that match TRBD1. The CDR3 contains 16 residues. The germline V gene encodes CDR1 SGHNT and CDR2 YYREEE (reference sequence). V shed 4 bases and J 5 bases; nucleotides not matched to a gene: 13. The CDR3 here is CASSTTLQGARETQYF. The CDR3 DNA sequence: TGTGCCAGCAGCACGACACTCCAGGGGGCTCGGGAGACCCAGTACTTC.

V usage is TRBV7-2 and J usage is TRBJ2-7, with 8 bases aligning to TRBD2. The CDR3 extends over 15 amino acids. After removal of 2 bases from V and 10 bases from J, the junction contained 13 bases not matched to a gene. Germline CDR1 and CDR2: SGHTA and FQGNSA. CDR3 sequence: CASSLLPAAGGFQYF. The CDR3 coding sequence is TGTGCCAGCAGCTTACTTCCGGCGGCGGGGGGATTTCAGTACTTC.

The genes are TRBV5-1 and TRBJ2-1; D is perhaps TRBD1 (5 bases). The CDR3 runs 14 residues. Germline loops: CDR1 SGHRS, CDR2 YFSETQ. Between the trimmed V and J ends, which lost 0 bases and 9 bases, there was a span of 13 bases. The CDR3 coding sequence is TGCGCCAGCAGCTTGGAATCAGGGAAGAGTGAGCAGTTCTTC. Its protein is CASSLESGKSEQFF.

The chain recombines TRBV11-2 with TRBJ2-1, with 9 bases matching TRBD1. Trimming at V came to 7 bases and at J to 4 bases, leaving 5 bases not matched to a gene. The length of the CDR3 is 14 residues. Looked up from germline, CDR1 is SGHAT and CDR2 is FQNNGV. The CDR3 coding sequence is TGTGCCAGCAACCCGGGACAGGGATACAATGAGCAGTTCTTC. This encodes CASNPGQGYNEQFF.

The J gene is TRBJ2-7, the V gene TRBV27; 9 nucleotides line up with TRBD1. The ends lost 5 bases at V and 5 bases at J; junction bases unmatched: 10. This CDR3 has 15 residues. Germline V gene lookup returns CDR1 MNHEY and CDR2 SMNVEV (reference sequence). This chain's CDR3 is CASSIYRGLPDEQYF. The CDR3 bases are TGTGCCAGCAGTATCTACAGGGGGCTCCCAGACGAGCAGTACTTC.

The chain combines TRBV7-9 with TRBJ1-1; maybe TRBD1 (6 bases). Germline V gives CDR1 SEHNR, CDR2 FQNEAQ (reference sequence). The CDR3 is 17 amino acids. V lost 3 bases and J lost 4, with 21 bases in between. This chain's CDR3 is CASSLPGGRLGGTEAFF. As DNA, the CDR3 is TGTGCCAGCAGCTTGCCCGGGGGGCGGTTAGGTGGCACTGAAGCTTTCTTT.

There are a few counts of this clone. V is TRBV28 and J is TRBJ2-7, with TRBD1 matching over 8 bases. Germline lookup yields CDR1 MDHEN and CDR2 SYDVKM. V lost 4 bases to trimming and J lost 3 bases; unmatched junction nucleotides: 14. This CDR3 has 17 residues. In DNA, the CDR3 is TGTGCCAGCAGTTCCCCCTCGGACAGGGCTAAAGTCTACGAGCAGTACTTC. Encoded protein: CASSSPSDRAKVYEQYF.